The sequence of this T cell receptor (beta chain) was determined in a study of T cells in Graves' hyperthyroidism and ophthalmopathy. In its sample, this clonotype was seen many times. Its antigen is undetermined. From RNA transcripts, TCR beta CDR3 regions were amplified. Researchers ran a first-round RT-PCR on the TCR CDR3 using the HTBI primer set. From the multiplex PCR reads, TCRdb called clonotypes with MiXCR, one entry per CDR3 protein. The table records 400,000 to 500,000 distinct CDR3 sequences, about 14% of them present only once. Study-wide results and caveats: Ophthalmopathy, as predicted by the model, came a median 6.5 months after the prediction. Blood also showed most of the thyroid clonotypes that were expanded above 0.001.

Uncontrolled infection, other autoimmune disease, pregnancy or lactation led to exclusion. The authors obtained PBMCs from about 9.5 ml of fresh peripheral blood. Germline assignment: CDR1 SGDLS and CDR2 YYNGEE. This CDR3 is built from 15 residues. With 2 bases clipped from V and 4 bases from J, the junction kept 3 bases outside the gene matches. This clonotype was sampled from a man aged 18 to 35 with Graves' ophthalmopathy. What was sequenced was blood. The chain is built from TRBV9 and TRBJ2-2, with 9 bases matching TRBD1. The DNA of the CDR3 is TGTGCCAGCAGCGTGGGGGACAGGGTCACCGGGGAGCTGTTTTTT. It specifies CASSVGDRVTGELFF.